This T cell receptor beta chain came from a study of response to subunit inactivated influenza vaccine (dated by TCRdb to between 2017 and 2018). For the wider study: The study used deep quantitative T cell receptor repertoire profiling to track responses to a trivalent subunit inactivated influenza vaccine. The full study reports these points: It was suggested by the authors that each seasonal influenza vaccination may recruit only a limited number of new T cells.

A remark on this clonotype: Its binding antigen is unknown. Within one base of it there is no much larger clone, and no base qualities were kept.

The protocol used for the library was RT-PCR. Instrument on record: Illumina HiSeq 2500. The raw public reads went through TCRdb reprocessing: fastp at Q25, MiXCR clone calling, in-frame beta chains kept. A single entry per CDR3 protein holds the most common genes and DNA from its merged rows. Within this sample are more than 450,000 distinct CDR3 sequences, with less than 8% of them counted one time only. Approximately 13% of the sample is taken by the ten largest. The TCR originated in a man in his fifties or sixties who received an inactivated influenza vaccine. Donor details come from another sample of the same person, matched by shared clones. The sample was PBMCs from blood, taken roughly 24 months after vaccination.

The DNA sequence is TGTGCCAGCAGCTTTCCAGGGAGGAGCTCCTACAATGAGCAGTTCTTC. It encodes CASSFPGRSSYNEQFF. The chain employs TRBV7-9 and TRBJ2-1; the D gene is perhaps TRBD2, from 6 matching bases. CDR1 SEHNR and CDR2 FQNEAQ are derived from the germline V gene (reference sequence). Inclusive of the bounding cysteine and phenylalanine, the CDR3 is 16 residues long. Only the CDR3 portion is preserved as DNA: 48 bases, with reading frame beginning at the first base. V was cut back by 3 bases and J by 0 bases, leaving a gap of 12 bases between them.